These 2 T cell receptor beta chains share one sample of origin, sequenced in a study of CD8+CD57+ T cells in acquired aplastic anemia. Both TCR beta VDJ combination and CDR3 sequence profiling were carried out. Genomic DNA was the template for this profiling. TCRdb processed the reads anew with MiXCR; each CDR3 protein has one entry. This table has around 50,000 distinct CDR3 sequences, roughly three fifths appearing once. For sequencing, patients were chosen who had shown expansion of CD8+CD57+ cells by flow cytometry. Sequencing input: sorted CD4+, CD8+, or CD8+CD57+ T cells (not recorded which) from PBMCs. These receptor sequences come from a human donor with aplastic anemia.

In DNA form, the CDR3 reads TGTGCCAGCAGACCATCGATCCCGCCCGTCGGGGGCTACACCTTC. Protein sequence: CASRPSIPPVGGYTF. The chain joins TRBV6-1 to TRBJ1-2; D ambiguous. Germline assignment: CDR1 MNHNS and CDR2 SASEGT. This CDR3 contains 15 residues. Trimming removed 6 bases at V and 8 bases at J, with 22 bases between.

Sample share makes this clonotype medium-sized. The rearrangement joins TRBV2 to TRBJ2-7; D is ambiguous. V was shortened by 5 bases and J by 3 bases, with 11 bases between the two germline ends. The CDR3 sequence is 13 residues long. Per the germline V gene, CDR1 is SNHLY and CDR2 is FYNNEI. Here the CDR3 reads CASSRYLNYEQYF. The CDR3 nucleotides are TGTGCCAGCAGTAGGTACTTAAACTACGAGCAGTACTTC.